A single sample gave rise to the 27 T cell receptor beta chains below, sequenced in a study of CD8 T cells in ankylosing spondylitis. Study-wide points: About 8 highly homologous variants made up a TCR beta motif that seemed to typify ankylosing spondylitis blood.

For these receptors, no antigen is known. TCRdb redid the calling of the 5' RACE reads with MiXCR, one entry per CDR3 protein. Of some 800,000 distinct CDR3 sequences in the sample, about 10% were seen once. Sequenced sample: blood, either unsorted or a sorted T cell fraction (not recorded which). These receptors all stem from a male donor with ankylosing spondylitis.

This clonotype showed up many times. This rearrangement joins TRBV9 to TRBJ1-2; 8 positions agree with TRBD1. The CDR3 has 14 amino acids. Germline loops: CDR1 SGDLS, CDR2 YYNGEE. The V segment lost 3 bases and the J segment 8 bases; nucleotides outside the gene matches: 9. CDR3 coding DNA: TGTGCCAGCAGCGCGGGGACAGGTTCATTGGGCTACACCTTC. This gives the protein CASSAGTGSLGYTF. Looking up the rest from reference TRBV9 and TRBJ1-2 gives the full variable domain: DSGVTQTPKHLITATGQRVTLRCSPRSGDLSVYWYQQSLDQGLQFLIQYYNGEERAKGNILERFSAQQFPDLHSELNLSSLELGDSALYFCASSAGTGSLGYTFGSGTRLTVV.

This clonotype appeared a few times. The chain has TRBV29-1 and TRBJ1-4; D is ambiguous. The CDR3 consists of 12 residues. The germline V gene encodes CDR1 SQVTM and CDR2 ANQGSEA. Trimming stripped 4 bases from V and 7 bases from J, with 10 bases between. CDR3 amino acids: CSVVGLSEKLFF. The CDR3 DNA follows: TGCAGCGTTGTGGGTTTGAGTGAAAAACTGTTTTTT.

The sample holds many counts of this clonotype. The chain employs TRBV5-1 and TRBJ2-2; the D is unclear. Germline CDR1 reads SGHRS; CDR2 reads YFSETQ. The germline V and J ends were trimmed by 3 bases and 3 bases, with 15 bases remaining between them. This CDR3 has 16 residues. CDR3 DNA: TGCGCCAGCAGCTCGATCCCTCTAGGGTACACCGGGGAGCTGTTTTTT. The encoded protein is CASSSIPLGYTGELFF.

CDR3 coding DNA: TGTGCCACCAGCGGGAACAGGGGGCAGGAGACCCAGTACTTC. This encodes CATSGNRGQETQYF. The V call is TRBV15, the J call TRBJ2-5; 9 nucleotides line up with TRBD1. Germline CDR1 reads LNHNV; CDR2 reads YYDKDF (reference sequence). The CDR3 sequence is 14 residues long. V shed 5 bases, J shed 5 bases, and the junction held 6 bases outside the gene matches. The variable domain in full, completed from reference TRBV15 and TRBJ2-5, reads DAMVIQNPRYQVTQFGKPVTLSCSQTLNHNVMYWYQQKSSQAPKLLFHYYDKDFNNEADTPDNFQSRRPNTSFCFLDIRSPGLGDTAMYLCATSGNRGQETQYFGPGTRLLVL.

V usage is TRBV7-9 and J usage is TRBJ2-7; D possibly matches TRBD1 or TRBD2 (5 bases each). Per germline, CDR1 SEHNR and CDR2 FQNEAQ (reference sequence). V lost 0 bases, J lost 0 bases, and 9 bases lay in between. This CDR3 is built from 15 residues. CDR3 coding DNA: TGTGCCAGCAGCTTAGCGGGGGTCTTCTCCTACGAGCAGTACTTC. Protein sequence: CASSLAGVFSYEQYF. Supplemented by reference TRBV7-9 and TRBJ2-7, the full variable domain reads DTGVSQNPRHKITKRGQNVTFRCDPISEHNRLYWYRQTLGQGPEFLTYFQNEAQLEKSRLLSDRFSAERPKGSFSTLEIQRTEQGDSAMYLCASSLAGVFSYEQYFGPGTRLTVT.

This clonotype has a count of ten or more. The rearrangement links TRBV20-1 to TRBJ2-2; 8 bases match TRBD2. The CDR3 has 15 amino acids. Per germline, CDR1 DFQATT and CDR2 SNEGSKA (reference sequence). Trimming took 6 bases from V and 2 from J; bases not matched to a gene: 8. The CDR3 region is CSARPGGRNTGELFF. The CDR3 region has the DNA TGCAGTGCCCGCCCGGGGGGGCGAAACACCGGGGAGCTGTTTTTT.

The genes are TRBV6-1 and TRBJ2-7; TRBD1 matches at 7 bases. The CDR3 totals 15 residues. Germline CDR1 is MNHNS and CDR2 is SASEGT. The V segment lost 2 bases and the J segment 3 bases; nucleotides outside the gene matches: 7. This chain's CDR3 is CASSEQTGFLYEQYF. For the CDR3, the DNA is TGTGCCAGCAGTGAACAGACAGGGTTCCTCTACGAGCAGTACTTC.

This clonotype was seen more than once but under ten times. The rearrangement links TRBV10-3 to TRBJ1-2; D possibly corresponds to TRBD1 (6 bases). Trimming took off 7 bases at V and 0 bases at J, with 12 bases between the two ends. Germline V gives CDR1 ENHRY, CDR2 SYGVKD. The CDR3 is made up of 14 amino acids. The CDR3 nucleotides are TGTGCCATCAACCCGTCAGGGGCTAACTATGGCTACACCTTC. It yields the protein CAINPSGANYGYTF.

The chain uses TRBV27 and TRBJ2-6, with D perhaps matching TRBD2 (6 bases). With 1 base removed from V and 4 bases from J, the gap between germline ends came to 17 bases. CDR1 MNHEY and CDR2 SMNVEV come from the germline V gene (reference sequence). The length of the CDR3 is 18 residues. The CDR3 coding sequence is TGTGCCAGCAGTTTATTCACCATTGGGGGGTCAGGGGCCAACGTCCTGACTTTC. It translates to CASSLFTIGGSGANVLTF.

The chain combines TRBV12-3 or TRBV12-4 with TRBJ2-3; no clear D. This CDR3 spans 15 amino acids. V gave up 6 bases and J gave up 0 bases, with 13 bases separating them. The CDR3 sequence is CASSYAVGSTDTQYF. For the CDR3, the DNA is TGTGCCAGCAGCTATGCCGTCGGGAGCACAGATACGCAGTATTTT.

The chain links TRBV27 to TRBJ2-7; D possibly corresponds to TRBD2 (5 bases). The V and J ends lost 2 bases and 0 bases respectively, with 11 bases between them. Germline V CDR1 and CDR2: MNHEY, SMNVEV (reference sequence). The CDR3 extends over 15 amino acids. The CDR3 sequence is CASSLVAGNSYEQYF. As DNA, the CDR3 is TGTGCCAGCAGTTTAGTCGCGGGTAACTCCTACGAGCAGTACTTC.

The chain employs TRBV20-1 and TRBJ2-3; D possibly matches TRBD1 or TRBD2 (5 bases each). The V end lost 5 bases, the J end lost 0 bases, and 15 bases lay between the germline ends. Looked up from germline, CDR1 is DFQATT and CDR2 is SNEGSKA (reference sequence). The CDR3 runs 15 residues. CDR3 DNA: TGCAGTGCTCGGGACGAGAGGAGGAGCACAGATACGCAGTATTTT. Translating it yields CSARDERRSTDTQYF.

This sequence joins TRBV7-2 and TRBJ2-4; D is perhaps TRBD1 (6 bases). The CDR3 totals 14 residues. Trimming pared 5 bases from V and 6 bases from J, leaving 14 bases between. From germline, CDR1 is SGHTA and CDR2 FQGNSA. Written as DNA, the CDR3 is TGTGCCAGCAGCACCGGACAGATAGTAAACATTCAGTACTTC. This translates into CASSTGQIVNIQYF.

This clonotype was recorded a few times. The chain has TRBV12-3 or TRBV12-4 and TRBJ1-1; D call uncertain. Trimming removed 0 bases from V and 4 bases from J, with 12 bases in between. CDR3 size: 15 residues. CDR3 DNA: TGTGCCAGCAGTTTAGCCTATTCCGGGATCACTGAAGCTTTCTTT. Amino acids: CASSLAYSGITEAFF.

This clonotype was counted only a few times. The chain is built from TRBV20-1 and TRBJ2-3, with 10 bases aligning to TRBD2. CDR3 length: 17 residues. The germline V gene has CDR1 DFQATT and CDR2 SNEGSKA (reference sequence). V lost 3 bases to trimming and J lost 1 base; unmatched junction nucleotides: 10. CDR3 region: CSASSGFLAGGTDTQYF. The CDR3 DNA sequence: TGCAGTGCTAGTTCGGGCTTCCTAGCGGGAGGCACAGATACGCAGTATTTT.

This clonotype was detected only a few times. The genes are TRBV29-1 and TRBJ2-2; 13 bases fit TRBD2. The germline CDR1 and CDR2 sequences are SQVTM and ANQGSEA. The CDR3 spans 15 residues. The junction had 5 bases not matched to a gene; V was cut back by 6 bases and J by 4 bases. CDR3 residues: CSVLGLAGVTGELFF. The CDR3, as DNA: TGCAGCGTCCTCGGACTAGCGGGGGTCACCGGGGAGCTGTTTTTT.

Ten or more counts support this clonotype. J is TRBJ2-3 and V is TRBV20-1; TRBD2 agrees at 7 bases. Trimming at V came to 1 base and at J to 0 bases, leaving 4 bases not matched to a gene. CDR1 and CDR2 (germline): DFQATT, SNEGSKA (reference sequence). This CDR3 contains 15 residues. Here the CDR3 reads CSARGGGGSTDTQYF. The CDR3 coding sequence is TGCAGTGCTAGAGGGGGCGGGGGAAGCACAGATACGCAGTATTTT.

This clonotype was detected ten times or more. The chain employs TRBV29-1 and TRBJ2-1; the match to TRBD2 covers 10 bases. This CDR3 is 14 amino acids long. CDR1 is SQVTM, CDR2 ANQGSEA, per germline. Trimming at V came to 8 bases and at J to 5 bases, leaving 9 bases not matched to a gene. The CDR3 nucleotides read TGCAGCTCCCAACCGGGACTAGCGAACAATGAGCAGTTCTTC. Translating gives CSSQPGLANNEQFF.

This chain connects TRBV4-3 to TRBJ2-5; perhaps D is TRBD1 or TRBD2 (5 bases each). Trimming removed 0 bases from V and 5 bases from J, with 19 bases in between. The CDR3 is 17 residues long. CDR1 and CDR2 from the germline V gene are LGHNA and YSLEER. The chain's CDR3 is CASSQEAPPWGRETQYF. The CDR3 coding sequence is TGCGCCAGCAGCCAAGAAGCGCCACCATGGGGACGGGAGACCCAGTACTTC.

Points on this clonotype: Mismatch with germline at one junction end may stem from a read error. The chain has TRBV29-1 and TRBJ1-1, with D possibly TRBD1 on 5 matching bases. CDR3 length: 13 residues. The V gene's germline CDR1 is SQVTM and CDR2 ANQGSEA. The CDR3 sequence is CSVEGVWGSEAFF. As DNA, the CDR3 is TGCAGCGTGGAAGGGGTGTGGGGGTCTGAAGCTTTCTTT.

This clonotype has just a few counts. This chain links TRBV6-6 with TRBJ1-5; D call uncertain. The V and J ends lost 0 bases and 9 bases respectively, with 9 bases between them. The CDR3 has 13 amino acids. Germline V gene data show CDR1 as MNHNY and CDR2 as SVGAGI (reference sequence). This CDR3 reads CASSYSKDLPQHF. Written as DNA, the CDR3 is TGTGCCAGCAGTTACTCGAAGGATTTGCCCCAGCATTTT.

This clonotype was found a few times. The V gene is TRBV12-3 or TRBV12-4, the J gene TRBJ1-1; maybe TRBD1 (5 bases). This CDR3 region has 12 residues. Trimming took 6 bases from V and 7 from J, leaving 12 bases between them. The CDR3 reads CASSGGFSEAFF. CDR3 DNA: TGTGCCAGCAGCGGGGGGTTCAGTGAAGCTTTCTTT.

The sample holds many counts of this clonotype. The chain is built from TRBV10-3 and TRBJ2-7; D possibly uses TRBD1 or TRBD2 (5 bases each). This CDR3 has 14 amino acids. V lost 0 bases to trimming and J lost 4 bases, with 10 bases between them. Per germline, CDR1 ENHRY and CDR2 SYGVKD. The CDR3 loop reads CAISESGTLYEQYF. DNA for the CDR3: TGTGCCATCAGTGAGTCTGGGACGCTGTACGAGCAGTACTTC.

CDR3: CASTPTEGSYEQYF. CDR3 nucleotide sequence: TGTGCCAGCACCCCGACGGAGGGGTCCTACGAGCAGTACTTC. The rearrangement uses TRBV6-1 and TRBJ2-7, with a possible D match to TRBD2 (6 bases). This CDR3 spans 14 amino acids. Germline assignment: CDR1 MNHNS and CDR2 SASEGT. V shed 7 bases and J shed 1 base, with 14 bases lying between them.

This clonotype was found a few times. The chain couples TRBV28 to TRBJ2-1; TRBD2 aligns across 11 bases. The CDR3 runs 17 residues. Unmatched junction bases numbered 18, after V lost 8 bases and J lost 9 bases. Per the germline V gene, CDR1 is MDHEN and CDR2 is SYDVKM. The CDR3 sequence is CASGPQGIAGGPAEQFF. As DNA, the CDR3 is TGTGCCAGCGGTCCCCAGGGAATAGCGGGAGGGCCCGCTGAGCAGTTCTTC. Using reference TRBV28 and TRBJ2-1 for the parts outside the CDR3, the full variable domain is DVKVTQSSRYLVKRTGEKVFLECVQDMDHENMFWYRQDPGLGLRLIYFSYDVKMKEKGDIPEGYSVSREKKERFSLILESASTNQTSMYLCASGPQGIAGGPAEQFFGPGTRLTVL.

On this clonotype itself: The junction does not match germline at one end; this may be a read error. As DNA, the CDR3 is TGCAGTGCTAGAGTGACAGGGTTGGGAGGCTACATCTTC. This encodes CSARVTGLGGYIF. V gene TRBV20-1 combines with J gene TRBJ1-2; 7 bases map to TRBD1. The CDR3 totals 13 residues. Germline V gives CDR1 DFQATT, CDR2 SNEGSKA (reference sequence).

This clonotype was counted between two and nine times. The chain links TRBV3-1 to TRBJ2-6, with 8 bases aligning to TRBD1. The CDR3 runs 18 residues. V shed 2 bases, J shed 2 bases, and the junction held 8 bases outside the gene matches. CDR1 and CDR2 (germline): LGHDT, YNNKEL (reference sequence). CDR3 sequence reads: CASSQRGGQGAGANVLTF. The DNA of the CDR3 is TGTGCCAGCAGCCAAAGGGGTGGACAGGGAGCTGGGGCCAACGTCCTGACTTTC. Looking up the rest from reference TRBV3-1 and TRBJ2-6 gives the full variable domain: DTAVSQTPKYLVTQMGNDKSIKCEQNLGHDTMYWYKQDSKKFLKIMFSYNNKELIINETVPNRFSPKSPDKAHLNLHINSLELGDSAVYFCASSQRGGQGAGANVLTFGAGSRLTVL.